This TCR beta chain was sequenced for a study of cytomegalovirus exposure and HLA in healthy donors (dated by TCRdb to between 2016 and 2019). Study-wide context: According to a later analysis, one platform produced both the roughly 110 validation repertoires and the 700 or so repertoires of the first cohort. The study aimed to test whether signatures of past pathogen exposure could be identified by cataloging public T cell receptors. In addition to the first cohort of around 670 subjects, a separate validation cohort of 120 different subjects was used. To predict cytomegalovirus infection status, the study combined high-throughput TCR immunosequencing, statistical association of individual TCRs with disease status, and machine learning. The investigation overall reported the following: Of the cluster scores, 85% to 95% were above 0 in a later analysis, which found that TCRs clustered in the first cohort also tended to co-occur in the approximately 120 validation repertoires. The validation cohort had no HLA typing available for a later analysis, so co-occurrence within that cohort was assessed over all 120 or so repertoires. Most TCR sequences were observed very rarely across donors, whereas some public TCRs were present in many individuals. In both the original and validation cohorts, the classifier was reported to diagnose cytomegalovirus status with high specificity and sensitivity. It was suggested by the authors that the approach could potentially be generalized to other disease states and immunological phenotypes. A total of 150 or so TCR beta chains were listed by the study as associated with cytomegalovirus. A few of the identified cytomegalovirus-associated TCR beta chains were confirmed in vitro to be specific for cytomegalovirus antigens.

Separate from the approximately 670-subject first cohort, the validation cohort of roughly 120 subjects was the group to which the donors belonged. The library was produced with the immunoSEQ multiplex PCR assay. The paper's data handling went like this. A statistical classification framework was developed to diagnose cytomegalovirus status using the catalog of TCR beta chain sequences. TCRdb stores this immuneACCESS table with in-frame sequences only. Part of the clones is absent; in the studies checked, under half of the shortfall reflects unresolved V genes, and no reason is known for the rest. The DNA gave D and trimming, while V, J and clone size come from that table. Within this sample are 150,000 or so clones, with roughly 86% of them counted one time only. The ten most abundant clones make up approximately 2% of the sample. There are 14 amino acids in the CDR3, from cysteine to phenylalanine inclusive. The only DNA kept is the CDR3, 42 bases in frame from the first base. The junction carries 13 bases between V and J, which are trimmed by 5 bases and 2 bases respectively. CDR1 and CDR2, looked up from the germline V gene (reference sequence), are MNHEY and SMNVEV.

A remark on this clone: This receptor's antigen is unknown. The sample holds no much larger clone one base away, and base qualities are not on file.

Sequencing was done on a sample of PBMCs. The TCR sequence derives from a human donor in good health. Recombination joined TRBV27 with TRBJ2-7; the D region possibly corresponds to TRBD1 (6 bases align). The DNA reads TGTGCCAGCAGTCCTCGGACAGTCACCTACGAGCAGTACTTC. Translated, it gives CASSPRTVTYEQYF.